One and the same sample provided the 13 T cell receptor beta chains below, sequenced in a study of response to subunit inactivated influenza vaccine. TCRdb called the RT-PCR reads again in MiXCR, with one record for every CDR3 protein. The repertoire has about 620,000 distinct CDR3 sequences, 11% of them found once; the top ten carry 11%. A further study also used this sample, focusing on T cells expressing NK-cell markers. That publication notes: The cDNA for TCR beta came from 5'RACE template switching with UMIs.

The specimen was PBMCs from blood, collected on the day of vaccination. These TCRs come from a man in his forties or fifties who received an inactivated influenza vaccine.

This clonotype has a handful of counts. The chain joins TRBV3-1 to TRBJ2-3; 14 bases match TRBD2. The CDR3 covers 21 residues. V lost 3 bases and J lost 2; bases outside the gene matches: 16. Germline V gene data show CDR1 as LGHDT and CDR2 as YNNKEL (reference sequence). CDR3 nucleotide sequence: TGTGCCAGCAGCCACACCCCGGGACTAGCGGGGGTACTCAGACCCACAGATACGCAGTATTTT. Its translation: CASSHTPGLAGVLRPTDTQYF.

The rearrangement joins TRBV7-2 to TRBJ2-1; 8 bases agree with TRBD1. There are 16 residues in the CDR3. The ends lost 5 bases at V and 12 bases at J; junction bases unmatched: 18. Germline values: CDR1 SGHTA, CDR2 FQGNSA. In DNA, the CDR3 is TGTGCCAGCAGCCAGGGGGCCGGGACGAATATTCTTGGGCAGTTCTTC. It specifies CASSQGAGTNILGQFF.

The CDR3 reads CSAPRTSGRGRETQYF. The CDR3 bases are TGCAGTGCTCCCCGGACTAGCGGGAGAGGTCGGGAGACCCAGTACTTC. The chain carries TRBV20-1 and TRBJ2-5, with TRBD2 identical over 13 bases. Germline loops: CDR1 DFQATT, CDR2 SNEGSKA (reference sequence). With 5 bases clipped from V and 5 bases from J, the junction kept 11 bases outside the gene matches. The CDR3 runs to 16 residues.

The chain is built from TRBV6-2 or TRBV6-3 and TRBJ2-7, with D possibly TRBD2 on 6 matching bases. The CDR3 covers 14 residues. Trimming left V 10 bases short and J 1 base short, with 17 bases between. CDR1 and CDR2 (germline): MNHEY, SVGEGT. CDR3 residues: CATRTSGLSYEQYF. DNA of the CDR3: TGTGCCACCAGGACGAGCGGACTATCCTACGAGCAGTACTTC.

This clonotype turned up a few times. This sequence joins TRBV7-9 and TRBJ2-7; no firm D call. Trimming left V 5 bases short and J 1 base short, with 9 bases between. CDR3 length equals 13 residues. Germline V gene lookup returns CDR1 SEHNR and CDR2 FQNEAQ (reference sequence). CDR3 residues: CASSPESSYEQYF. CDR3 DNA: TGTGCCAGCAGCCCCGAAAGTTCCTACGAGCAGTACTTC.

The genes are TRBV7-6 and TRBJ1-5, with D unresolved. V was clipped by 2 bases and J by 1 base, with 9 bases between them. The germline gives CDR1 SGHVS, CDR2 FNYEAQ. The CDR3 is made up of 15 amino acids. The DNA for the CDR3 is TGTGCCAGCAGCTTAACAGCTTTAAGCAATCAGCCCCAGCATTTT. Amino acid sequence: CASSLTALSNQPQHF.

Only a few counts were recorded for this clonotype. CDR3: CASSQEEGTSGYYEQYF. CDR3 coding DNA: TGTGCCAGCAGCCAAGAGGAAGGGACTAGCGGTTACTACGAGCAGTACTTC. The chain has TRBV4-2 and TRBJ2-7, with TRBD2 identical over 11 bases. V gave up 0 bases and J gave up 3 bases; unmatched junction bases: 7. The CDR3 totals 17 residues. Germline V gene sequence: CDR1 LGHNA, CDR2 YNFKEQ.

This clonotype was seen a handful of times. The rearrangement links TRBV28 to TRBJ2-5; 7 positions agree with TRBD2. Germline loops: CDR1 MDHEN, CDR2 SYDVKM. The CDR3 spans 14 residues. The V segment lost 6 bases and the J segment 6 bases; nucleotides outside the gene matches: 10. The CDR3 loop is CASRGAGTKKTQYF. As DNA, the CDR3 is TGTGCCAGCAGGGGAGCGGGAACTAAAAAGACCCAGTACTTC.

The table lists this clonotype with a few counts. The chain uses TRBV6-1 and TRBJ2-5; no reliable D call. This CDR3 comprises 14 residues. V was cut by 7 bases and J by 1 base, with 13 bases left in between. Germline V gives CDR1 MNHNS, CDR2 SASEGT. CDR3 amino acids: CASTPPWSQETQYF. DNA for the CDR3: TGTGCCAGCACCCCTCCATGGTCCCAAGAGACCCAGTACTTC.

Only a few counts were recorded for this clonotype. This chain uses TRBV5-6 with TRBJ2-7, with D perhaps matching TRBD1 (6 bases). From germline, CDR1 is SGHDT and CDR2 YYEEEE. The CDR3 is 14 amino acids. V lost 4 bases and J lost 3, with 14 bases in between. CDR3 in DNA: TGTGCCAGCAGCCCCGTCGGACAGCTCTACGAGCAGTACTTC. It encodes CASSPVGQLYEQYF.

The chain recombines TRBV29-1 with TRBJ2-5; TRBD2 aligns across 10 bases. Germline trimming cut 5 bases from V and 4 bases from J; bases unmatched to any gene: 16. The length of the CDR3 is 17 residues. Germline V gene sequence: CDR1 SQVTM, CDR2 ANQGSEA. The CDR3 DNA reads as TGCAGCGTTCTGACCATGACCGGGACTAGCGCCGGAGAGACCCAGTACTTC. It is translated as CSVLTMTGTSAGETQYF.

This chain joins TRBV20-1 and TRBJ2-2; D is ambiguous. Trimming took off 6 bases at V and 5 bases at J, with 10 bases between the two ends. Germline V gene data show CDR1 as DFQATT and CDR2 as SNEGSKA (reference sequence). There are 12 residues in the CDR3. This CDR3 is CSALSWTGELFF. Here the CDR3 DNA reads TGCAGTGCCCTCTCTTGGACCGGGGAGCTGTTTTTT.

Written as DNA, the CDR3 is TGTGCCAGCAGCTCACAGGGTTGGCGGCAGCCCCAGCATTTT. This encodes CASSSQGWRQPQHF. This chain connects TRBV6-2 or TRBV6-3 to TRBJ1-5, with D maybe TRBD1 (6 bases). The CDR3 covers 14 residues. The V gene lost 6 bases and the J gene lost 7 bases, with 16 bases spanning the gap. The germline V gene encodes CDR1 MNHEY and CDR2 SVGEGT.